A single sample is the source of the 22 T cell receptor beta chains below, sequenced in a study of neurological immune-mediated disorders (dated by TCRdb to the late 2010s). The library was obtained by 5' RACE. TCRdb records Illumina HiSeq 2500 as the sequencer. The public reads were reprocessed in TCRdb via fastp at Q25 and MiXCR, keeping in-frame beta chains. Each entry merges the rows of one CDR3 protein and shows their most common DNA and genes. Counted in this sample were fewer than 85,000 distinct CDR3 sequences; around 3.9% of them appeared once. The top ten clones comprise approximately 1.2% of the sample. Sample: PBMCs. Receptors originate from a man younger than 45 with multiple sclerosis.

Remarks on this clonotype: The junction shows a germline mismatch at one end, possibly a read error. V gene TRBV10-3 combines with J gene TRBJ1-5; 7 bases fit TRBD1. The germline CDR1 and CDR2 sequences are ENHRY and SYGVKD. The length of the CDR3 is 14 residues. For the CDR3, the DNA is TGTGCCAGCGCGACAGGGACAAGCAATCAGCCCCAGAATTTT. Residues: CASATGTSNQPQNF.

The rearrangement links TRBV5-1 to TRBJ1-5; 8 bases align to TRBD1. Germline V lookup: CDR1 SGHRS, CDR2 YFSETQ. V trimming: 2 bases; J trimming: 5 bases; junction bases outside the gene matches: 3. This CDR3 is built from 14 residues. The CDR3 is CASSLSGGYQPQHF. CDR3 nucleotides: TGCGCCAGCAGCTTATCAGGGGGCTATCAGCCCCAGCATTTT.

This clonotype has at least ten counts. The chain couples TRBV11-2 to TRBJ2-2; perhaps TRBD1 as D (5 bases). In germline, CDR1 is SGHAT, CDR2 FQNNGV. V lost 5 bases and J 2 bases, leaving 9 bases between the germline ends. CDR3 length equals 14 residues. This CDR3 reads CASSQDTNTGELFF. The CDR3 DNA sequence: TGTGCCAGCAGCCAGGACACAAACACCGGGGAGCTGTTTTTT.

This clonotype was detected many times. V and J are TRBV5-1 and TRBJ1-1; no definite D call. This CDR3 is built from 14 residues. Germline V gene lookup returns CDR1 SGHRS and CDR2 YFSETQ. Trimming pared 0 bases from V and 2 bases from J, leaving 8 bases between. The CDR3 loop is CASSLVGENTEAFF. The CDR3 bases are TGCGCCAGCAGCTTGGTCGGGGAAAACACTGAAGCTTTCTTT.

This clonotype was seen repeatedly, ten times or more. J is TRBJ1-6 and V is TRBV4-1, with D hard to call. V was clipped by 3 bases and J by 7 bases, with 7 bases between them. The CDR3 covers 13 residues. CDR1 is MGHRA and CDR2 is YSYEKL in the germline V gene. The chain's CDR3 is CASSQTMNSPLHF. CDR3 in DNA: TGCGCCAGCAGCCAGACAATGAATTCACCCCTCCACTTT.

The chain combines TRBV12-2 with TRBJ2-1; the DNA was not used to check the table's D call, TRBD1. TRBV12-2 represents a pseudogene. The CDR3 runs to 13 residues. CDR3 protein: CASRLGRDRDLFF. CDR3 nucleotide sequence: TGTGCAAGTCGCTTAGGCAGGGATCGGGATCTGTTCTTC.

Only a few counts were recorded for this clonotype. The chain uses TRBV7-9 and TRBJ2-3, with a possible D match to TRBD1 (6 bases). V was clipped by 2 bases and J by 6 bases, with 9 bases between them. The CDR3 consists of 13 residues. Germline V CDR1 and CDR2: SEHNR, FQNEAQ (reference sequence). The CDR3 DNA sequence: TGTGCCAGCAGCTTATTCGACAGGGATACGCAGTATTTT. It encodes CASSLFDRDTQYF. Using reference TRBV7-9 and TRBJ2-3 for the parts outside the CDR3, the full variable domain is DTGVSQNPRHKITKRGQNVTFRCDPISEHNRLYWYRQTLGQGPEFLTYFQNEAQLEKSRLLSDRFSAERPKGSFSTLEIQRTEQGDSAMYLCASSLFDRDTQYFGPGTRLTVL.

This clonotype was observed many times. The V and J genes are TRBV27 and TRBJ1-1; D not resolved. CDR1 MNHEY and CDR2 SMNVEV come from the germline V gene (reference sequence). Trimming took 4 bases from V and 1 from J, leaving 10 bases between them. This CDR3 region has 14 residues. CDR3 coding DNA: TGTGCCAGCAGTTCCCGGGGTTGGAACACTGAAGCTTTCTTT. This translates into CASSSRGWNTEAFF.

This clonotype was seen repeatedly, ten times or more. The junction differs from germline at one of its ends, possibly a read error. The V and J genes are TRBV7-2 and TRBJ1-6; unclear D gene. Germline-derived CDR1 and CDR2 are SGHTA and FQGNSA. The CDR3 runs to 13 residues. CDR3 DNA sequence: TGTGCCAGCAGCTTACAACGGAATTCACCCCTCAACTTT. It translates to CASSLQRNSPLNF.

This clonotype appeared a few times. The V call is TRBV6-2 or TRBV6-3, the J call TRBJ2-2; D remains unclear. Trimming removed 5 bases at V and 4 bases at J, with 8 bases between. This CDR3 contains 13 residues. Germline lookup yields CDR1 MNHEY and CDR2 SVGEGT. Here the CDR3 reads CASSADSTGELFF. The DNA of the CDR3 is TGTGCCAGCAGTGCAGATTCCACCGGGGAGCTGTTTTTT.

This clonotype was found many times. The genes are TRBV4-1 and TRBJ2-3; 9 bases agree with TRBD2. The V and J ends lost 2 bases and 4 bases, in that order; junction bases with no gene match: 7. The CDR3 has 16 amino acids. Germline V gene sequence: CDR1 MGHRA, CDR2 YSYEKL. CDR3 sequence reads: CASSQTRRGGPDTQYF. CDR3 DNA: TGCGCCAGCAGCCAAACGCGGCGGGGGGGCCCAGATACGCAGTATTTT.

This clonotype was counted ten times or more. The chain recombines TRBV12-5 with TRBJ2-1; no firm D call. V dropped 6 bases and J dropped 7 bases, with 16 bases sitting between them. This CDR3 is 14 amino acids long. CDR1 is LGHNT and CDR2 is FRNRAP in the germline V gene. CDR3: CASGPRQARNEQFF. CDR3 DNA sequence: TGTGCTAGTGGACCTCGCCAAGCGAGAAATGAGCAGTTCTTC.

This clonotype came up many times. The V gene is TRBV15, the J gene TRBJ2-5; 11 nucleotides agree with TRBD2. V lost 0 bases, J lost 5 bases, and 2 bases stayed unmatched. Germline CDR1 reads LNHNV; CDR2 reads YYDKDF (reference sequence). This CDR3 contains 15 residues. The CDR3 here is CATSRDSGGAETQYF. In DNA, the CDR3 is TGTGCCACCAGCAGAGATAGCGGGGGGGCCGAGACCCAGTACTTC.

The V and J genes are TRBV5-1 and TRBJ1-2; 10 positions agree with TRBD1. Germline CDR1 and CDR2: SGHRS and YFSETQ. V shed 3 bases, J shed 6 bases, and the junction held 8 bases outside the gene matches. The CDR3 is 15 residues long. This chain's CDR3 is CASSSAGTGVDGYTF. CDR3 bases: TGCGCCAGCAGCTCTGCCGGGACAGGGGTTGATGGCTACACCTTC.

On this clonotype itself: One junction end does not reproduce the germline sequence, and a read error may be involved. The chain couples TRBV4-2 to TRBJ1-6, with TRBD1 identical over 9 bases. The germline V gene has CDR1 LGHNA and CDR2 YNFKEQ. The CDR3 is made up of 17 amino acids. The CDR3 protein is CASSQDRTGDRVSPLNF. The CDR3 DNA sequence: TGTGCCAGCAGCCAAGACCGGACAGGGGATCGCGTTTCACCCCTCAACTTT.

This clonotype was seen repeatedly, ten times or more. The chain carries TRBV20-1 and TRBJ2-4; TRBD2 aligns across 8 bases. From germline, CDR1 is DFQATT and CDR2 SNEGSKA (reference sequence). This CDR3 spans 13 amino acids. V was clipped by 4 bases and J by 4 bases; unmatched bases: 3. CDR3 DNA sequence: TGCAGTGCTAAGGCTAGCGGGAAAAACATTCAGTACTTC. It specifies CSAKASGKNIQYF.

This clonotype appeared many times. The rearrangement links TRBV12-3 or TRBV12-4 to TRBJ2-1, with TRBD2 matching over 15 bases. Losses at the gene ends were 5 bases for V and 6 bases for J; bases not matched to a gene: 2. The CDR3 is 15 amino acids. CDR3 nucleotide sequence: TGTGCCAGCAGTCGGACTAGCGGGGGGGTCAATGAGCAGTTCTTC. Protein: CASSRTSGGVNEQFF.

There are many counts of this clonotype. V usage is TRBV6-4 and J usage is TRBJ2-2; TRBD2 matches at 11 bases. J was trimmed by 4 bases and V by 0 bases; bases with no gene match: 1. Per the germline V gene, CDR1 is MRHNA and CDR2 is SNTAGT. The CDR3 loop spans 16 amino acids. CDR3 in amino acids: CASSDSSGGATGELFF. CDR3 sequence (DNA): TGTGCCAGCAGTGACTCTAGCGGGGGGGCCACCGGGGAGCTGTTTTTT.

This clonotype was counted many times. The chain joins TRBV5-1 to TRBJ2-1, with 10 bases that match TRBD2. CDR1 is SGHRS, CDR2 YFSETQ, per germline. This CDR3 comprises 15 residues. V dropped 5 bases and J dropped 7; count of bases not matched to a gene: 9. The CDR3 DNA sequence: TGCGCCAGCAGGCAAGCGGGGGGGCCTGGAAATGAGCAGTTCTTC. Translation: CASRQAGGPGNEQFF.

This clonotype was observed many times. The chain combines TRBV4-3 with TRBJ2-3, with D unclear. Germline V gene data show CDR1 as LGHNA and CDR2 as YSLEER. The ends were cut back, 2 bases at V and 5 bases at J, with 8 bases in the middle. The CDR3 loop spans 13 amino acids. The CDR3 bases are TGCGCCAGCAGCCAAAGGTTGGGAGATACGCAGTATTTT. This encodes CASSQRLGDTQYF.

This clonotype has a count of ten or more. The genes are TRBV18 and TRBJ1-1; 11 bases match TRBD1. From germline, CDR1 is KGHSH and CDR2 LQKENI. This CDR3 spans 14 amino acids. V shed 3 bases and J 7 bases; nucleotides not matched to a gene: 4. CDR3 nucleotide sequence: TGTGCCAGCTCACCGAGGGGACAGGGGGGTGAAGCTTTCTTT. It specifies CASSPRGQGGEAFF.

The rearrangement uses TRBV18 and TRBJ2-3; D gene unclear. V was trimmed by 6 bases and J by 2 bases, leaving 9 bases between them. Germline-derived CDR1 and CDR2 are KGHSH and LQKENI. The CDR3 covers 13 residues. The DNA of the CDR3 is TGTGCCAGCTCCCTCAAGTCCACAGATACGCAGTATTTT. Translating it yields CASSLKSTDTQYF.